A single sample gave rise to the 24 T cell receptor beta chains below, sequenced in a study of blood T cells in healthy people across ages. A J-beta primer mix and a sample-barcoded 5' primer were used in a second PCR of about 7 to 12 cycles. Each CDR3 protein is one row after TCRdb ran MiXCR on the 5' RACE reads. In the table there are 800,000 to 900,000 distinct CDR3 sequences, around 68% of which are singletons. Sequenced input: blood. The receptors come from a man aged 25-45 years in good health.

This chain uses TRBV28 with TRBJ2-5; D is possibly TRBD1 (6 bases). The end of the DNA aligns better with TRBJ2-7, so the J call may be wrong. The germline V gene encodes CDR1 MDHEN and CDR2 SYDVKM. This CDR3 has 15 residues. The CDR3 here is CASSLPLDSIDEQYF. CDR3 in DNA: TGTGCCAGCAGTCTACCCTTGGACAGTATCGACGAGCAGTACTTC.

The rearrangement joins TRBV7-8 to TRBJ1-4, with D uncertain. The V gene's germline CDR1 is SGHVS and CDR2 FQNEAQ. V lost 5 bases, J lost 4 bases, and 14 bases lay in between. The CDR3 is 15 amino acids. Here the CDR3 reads CASSPRLGGNEKLFF. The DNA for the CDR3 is TGTGCCAGCAGCCCCCGCCTGGGAGGTAATGAAAAACTGTTTTTT.

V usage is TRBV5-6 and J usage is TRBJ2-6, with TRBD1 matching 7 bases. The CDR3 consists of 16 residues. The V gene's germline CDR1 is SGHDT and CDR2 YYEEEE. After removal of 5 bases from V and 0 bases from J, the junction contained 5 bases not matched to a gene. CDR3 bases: TGTGCCAGCAGTTGGGGACAGAACTCTGGGGCCAACGTCCTGACTTTC. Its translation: CASSWGQNSGANVLTF.

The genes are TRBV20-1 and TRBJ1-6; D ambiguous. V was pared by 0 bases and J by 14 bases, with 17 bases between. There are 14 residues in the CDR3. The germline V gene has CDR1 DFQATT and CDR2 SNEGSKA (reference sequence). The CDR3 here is CSARDQYGPPALHF. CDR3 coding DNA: TGCAGTGCTAGAGATCAGTATGGCCCTCCGGCCCTCCACTTT.

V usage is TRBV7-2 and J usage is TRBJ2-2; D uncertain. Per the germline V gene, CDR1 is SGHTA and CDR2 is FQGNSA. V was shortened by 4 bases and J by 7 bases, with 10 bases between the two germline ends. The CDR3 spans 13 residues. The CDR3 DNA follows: TGTGCCAGCAGCTCCGATAGAGGCGGGGAGCTGTTTTTT. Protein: CASSSDRGGELFF.

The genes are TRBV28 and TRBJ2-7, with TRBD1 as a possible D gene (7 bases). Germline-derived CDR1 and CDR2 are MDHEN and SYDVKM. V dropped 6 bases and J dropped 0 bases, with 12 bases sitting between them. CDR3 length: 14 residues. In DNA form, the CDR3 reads TGTGCCAGCAGGGGCGGGACAGTCTCCTACGAGCAGTACTTC. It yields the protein CASRGGTVSYEQYF.

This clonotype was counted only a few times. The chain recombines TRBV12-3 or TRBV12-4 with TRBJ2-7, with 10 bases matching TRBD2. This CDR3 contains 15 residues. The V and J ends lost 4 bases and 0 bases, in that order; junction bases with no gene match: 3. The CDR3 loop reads CASSSAGGNSYEQYF. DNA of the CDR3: TGTGCCAGCAGTTCAGCGGGGGGGAACTCCTACGAGCAGTACTTC.

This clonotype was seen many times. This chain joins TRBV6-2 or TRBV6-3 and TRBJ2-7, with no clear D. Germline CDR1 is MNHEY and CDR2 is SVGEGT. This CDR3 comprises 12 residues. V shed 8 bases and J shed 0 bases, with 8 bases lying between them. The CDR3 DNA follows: TGTGCCAGCGGGCGGAGCTCCTACGAGCAGTACTTC. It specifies CASGRSSYEQYF.

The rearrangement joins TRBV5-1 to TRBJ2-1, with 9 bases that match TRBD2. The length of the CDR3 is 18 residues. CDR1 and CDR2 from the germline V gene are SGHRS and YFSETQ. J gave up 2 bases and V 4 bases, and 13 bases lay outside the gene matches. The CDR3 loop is CASSQDSGGPPPYNEQFF. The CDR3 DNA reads TGCGCCAGCAGCCAAGACAGCGGGGGGCCGCCGCCCTACAATGAGCAGTTCTTC.

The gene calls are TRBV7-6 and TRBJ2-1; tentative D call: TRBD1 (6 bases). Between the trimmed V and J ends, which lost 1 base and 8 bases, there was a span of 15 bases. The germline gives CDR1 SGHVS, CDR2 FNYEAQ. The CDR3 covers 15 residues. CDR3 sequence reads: CASSLDRTGSDEQFF. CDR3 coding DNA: TGTGCCAGCAGCTTAGACCGAACAGGGTCGGATGAGCAGTTCTTC.

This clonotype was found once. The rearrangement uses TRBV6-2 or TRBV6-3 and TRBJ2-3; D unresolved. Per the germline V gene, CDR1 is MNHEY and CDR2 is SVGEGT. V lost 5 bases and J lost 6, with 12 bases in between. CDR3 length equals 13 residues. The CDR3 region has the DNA TGTGCCAGCAGTGACAAGGGCGAGGATACGCAGTATTTT. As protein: CASSDKGEDTQYF.

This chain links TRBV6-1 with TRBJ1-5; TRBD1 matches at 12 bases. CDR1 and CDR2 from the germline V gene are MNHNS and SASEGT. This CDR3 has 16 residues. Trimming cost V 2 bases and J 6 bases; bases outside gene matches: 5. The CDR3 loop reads CASSEWDRGQTQPQHF. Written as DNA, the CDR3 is TGTGCCAGCAGTGAATGGGACAGGGGGCAGACTCAGCCCCAGCATTTT.

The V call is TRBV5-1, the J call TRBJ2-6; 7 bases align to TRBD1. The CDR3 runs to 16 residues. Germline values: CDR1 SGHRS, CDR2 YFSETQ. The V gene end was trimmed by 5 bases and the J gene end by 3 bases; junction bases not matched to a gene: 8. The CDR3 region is CASSQDRADGANVLTF. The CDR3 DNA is TGCGCCAGCAGTCAAGACAGGGCGGATGGGGCCAACGTCCTGACTTTC.

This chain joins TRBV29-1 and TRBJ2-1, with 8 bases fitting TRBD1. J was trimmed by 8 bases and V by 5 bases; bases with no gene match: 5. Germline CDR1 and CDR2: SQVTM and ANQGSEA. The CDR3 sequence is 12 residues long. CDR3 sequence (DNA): TGCAGCGTTCCAGGGGGCAGGGATGAGCAGTTCTTC. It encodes CSVPGGRDEQFF.

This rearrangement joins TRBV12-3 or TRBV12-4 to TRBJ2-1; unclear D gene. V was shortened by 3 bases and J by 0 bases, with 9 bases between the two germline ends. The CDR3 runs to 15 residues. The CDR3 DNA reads TGTGCCAGCAGTTTCTTCACCAACTCCTACAATGAGCAGTTCTTC. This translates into CASSFFTNSYNEQFF.

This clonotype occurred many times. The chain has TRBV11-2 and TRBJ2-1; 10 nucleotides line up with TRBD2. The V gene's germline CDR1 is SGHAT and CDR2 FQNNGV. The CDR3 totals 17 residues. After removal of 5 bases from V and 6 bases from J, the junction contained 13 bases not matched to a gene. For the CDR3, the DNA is TGTGCCAGCAGCCCGAGGAGCGGGGGGGCCTTCTCCAATGAGCAGTTCTTC. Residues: CASSPRSGGAFSNEQFF.

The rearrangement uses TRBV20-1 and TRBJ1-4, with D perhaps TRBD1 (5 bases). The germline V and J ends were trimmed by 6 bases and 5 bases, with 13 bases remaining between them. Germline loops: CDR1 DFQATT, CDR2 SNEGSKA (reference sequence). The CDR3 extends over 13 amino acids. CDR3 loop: CSAPGGGNEKLFF. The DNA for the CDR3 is TGCAGTGCCCCTGGGGGGGGGAATGAAAAACTGTTTTTT.

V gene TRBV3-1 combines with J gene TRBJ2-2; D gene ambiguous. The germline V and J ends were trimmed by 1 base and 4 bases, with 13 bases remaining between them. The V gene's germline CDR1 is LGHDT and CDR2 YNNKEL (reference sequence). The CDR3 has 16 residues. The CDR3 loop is CASSQGVDLSTGELFF. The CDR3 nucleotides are TGTGCCAGCAGCCAAGGAGTTGACTTATCCACCGGGGAGCTGTTTTTT.

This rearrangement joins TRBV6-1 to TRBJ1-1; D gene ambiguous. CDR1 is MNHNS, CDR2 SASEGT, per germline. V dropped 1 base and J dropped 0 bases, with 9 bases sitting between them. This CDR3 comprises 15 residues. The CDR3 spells CASSEGQNMNTEAFF. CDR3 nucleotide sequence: TGTGCCAGCAGTGAAGGGCAGAACATGAACACTGAAGCTTTCTTT.

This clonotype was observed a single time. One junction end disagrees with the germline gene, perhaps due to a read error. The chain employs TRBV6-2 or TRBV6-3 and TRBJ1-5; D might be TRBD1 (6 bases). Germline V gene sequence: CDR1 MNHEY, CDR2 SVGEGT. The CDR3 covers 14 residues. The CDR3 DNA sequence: TGTGCCGGCAGCCCGAGGGGGAACAATCAGCCCCAGCATTTT. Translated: CAGSPRGNNQPQHF.

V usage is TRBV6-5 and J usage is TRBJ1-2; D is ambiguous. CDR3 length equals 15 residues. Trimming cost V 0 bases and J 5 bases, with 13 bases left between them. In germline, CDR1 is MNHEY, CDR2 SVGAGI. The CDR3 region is CASSYSDGRSYGYTF. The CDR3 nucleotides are TGTGCCAGCAGTTACTCGGACGGCAGAAGTTATGGCTACACCTTC.

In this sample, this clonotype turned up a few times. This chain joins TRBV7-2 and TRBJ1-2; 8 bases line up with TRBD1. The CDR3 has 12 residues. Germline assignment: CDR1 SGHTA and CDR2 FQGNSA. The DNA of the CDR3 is TGTGCTCGCGCAGGGGGCGTTGATGGCTACACCTTC. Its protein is CARAGGVDGYTF. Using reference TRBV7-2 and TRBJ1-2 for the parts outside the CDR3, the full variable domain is GAGVSQSPSNKVTEKGKDVELRCDPISGHTALYWYRQSLGQGLEFLIYFQGNSAPDKSGLPSDRFSAERTGGSVSTLTIQRTQQEDSAVYLCARAGGVDGYTFGSGTRLTVV.

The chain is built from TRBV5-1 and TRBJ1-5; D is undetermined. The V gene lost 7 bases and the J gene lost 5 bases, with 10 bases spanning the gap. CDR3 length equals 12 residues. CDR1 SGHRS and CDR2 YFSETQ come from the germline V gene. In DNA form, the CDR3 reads TGCGCCAGCTTTTTTGGAGATCAGCCCCAGCATTTT. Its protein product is CASFFGDQPQHF. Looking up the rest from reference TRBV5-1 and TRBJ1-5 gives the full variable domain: KAGVTQTPRYLIKTRGQQVTLSCSPISGHRSVSWYQQTPGQGLQFLFEYFSETQRNKGNFPGRFSGRQFSNSRSEMNVSTLELGDSALYLCASFFGDQPQHFGDGTRLSIL.

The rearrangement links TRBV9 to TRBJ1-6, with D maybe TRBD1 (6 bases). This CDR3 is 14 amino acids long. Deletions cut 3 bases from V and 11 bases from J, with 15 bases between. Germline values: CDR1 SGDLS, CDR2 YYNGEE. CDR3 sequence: CASSAAQGLAPLHF. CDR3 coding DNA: TGTGCCAGCAGCGCTGCACAGGGTTTGGCACCCCTCCACTTT.